This TCR beta chain was recovered during a study of T cell changes during pregnancy in multiple sclerosis. The table came from immunoSEQ multiplex PCR; TCRdb's copy has only in-frame clones and leaves some out. The table lists about 62,000 clones, approximately 93% of them singletons. The sequencing used CD8+ T cells from peripheral blood mononuclear cells, collected in the second trimester of pregnancy. The clonotype was recovered from a female donor with multiple sclerosis, enrolled in a pregnancy study.

CDR3 in amino acids: CASSLVGGNTEAFF. The CDR3, as DNA: TGTGCCAGCAGCTTGGTCGGGGGAAACACTGAAGCTTTCTTT. This chain uses TRBV5-6 with TRBJ1-1; D might be TRBD1 (5 bases). This CDR3 region has 14 residues. Trimming took 0 bases from V and 2 from J, leaving 8 bases between them. Germline V gives CDR1 SGHDT, CDR2 YYEEEE.